This TCR beta chain was identified during a study of blood T cells in healthy people across ages. This CDR3 has 15 residues. Per germline, CDR1 SGHRS and CDR2 YFSETQ. A sample-barcoded 5' primer and a J-beta primer mix were used in a second PCR of about 7 to 11 cycles. TCRdb ran MiXCR on the 5' RACE reads and lists one entry per CDR3 protein. The sample consists of some 1.5 million distinct CDR3 sequences, 28% of them appearing once. As regards this clonotype: Its ends do not fully match the called genes, so a read error is possible.

The sequencing sample was made of blood. The receptor was derived from a woman in her twenties or thirties in good health. The chain has TRBV5-1 and TRBJ1-5; weak D call: TRBD1 (5 bases). The CDR3 protein is CAGSLSGTSNQPQHF. CDR3 DNA: TGCGCCGGCAGCTTATCCGGGACCAGCAATCAGCCCCAGCATTTT.